This T cell receptor (beta chain) was documented in a study of blood T cells in healthy people across ages. With a J-beta primer mix and a sample-barcoded 5' primer, a second PCR ran about 6 to 11 cycles. TCRdb re-derived calls from the 5' RACE reads in MiXCR, one entry per CDR3 protein. The table has about 1.6 million distinct CDR3 sequences, around 35% seen once. This clonotype appeared a few times. CDR3 length: 17 residues. Germline CDR1 reads MGHRA; CDR2 reads YSYEKL. V was clipped by 4 bases and J by 1 base; unmatched bases: 11. Material for sequencing was blood. This clonotype was sampled from a woman aged 25 to 45 in good health. The chain recombines TRBV4-1 with TRBJ1-2; 8 nucleotides align to TRBD1. The CDR3 coding sequence is TGCGCCAGCAGCCGCGATCGGGCAGGGGGCGGTAACTATGGCTACACCTTC. Translated: CASSRDRAGGGNYGYTF.